This TCR beta chain was recorded in a study of Ad26.COV2.S vaccination and SARS-CoV-2 variants. Whole-study results and caveats: Considerable breadth of spike-specific CD8+ and CD4+ T cell responses has reportedly been documented following vaccination.

The treatment is: roughly 18 received Ad26.COV2.S at low or high dose, single or two shots; a few received placebo; per-sample allocation not given. Day 63 after the first injection of vaccine or placebo was the sampling time. The protocol was immunoSEQ multiplex PCR, while the TCRdb copy is restricted to in-frame clones and leaves out a portion. The data show 300,000 to 400,000 clones, with roughly 85% seen just once and around 3.3% held by the top ten. This CDR3 contains 14 residues. Germline V lookup: CDR1 SGDLS, CDR2 YYNGEE. Trimming took 3 bases from V and 4 from J, leaving 13 bases between them. To note about this clone: The antigen is unknown.

The receptor's source is a person between 18 and 59 years old who received the Ad26.COV2.S COVID-19 vaccine or a placebo. V usage is TRBV9 and J usage is TRBJ1-2; D might be TRBD1 (6 bases). The specimen was peripheral blood, collected in a trial of Ad26.COV2.S vaccine versus placebo. In DNA form, the CDR3 reads TGTGCCAGCAGCGCCGCTGGACAGTTCTATGGCTACACCTTC. Encoded protein: CASSAAGQFYGYTF. Full variable domain (missing parts from reference TRBV9 and TRBJ1-2): DSGVTQTPKHLITATGQRVTLRCSPRSGDLSVYWYQQSLDQGLQFLIQYYNGEERAKGNILERFSAQQFPDLHSELNLSSLELGDSALYFCASSAAGQFYGYTFGSGTRLTVV.